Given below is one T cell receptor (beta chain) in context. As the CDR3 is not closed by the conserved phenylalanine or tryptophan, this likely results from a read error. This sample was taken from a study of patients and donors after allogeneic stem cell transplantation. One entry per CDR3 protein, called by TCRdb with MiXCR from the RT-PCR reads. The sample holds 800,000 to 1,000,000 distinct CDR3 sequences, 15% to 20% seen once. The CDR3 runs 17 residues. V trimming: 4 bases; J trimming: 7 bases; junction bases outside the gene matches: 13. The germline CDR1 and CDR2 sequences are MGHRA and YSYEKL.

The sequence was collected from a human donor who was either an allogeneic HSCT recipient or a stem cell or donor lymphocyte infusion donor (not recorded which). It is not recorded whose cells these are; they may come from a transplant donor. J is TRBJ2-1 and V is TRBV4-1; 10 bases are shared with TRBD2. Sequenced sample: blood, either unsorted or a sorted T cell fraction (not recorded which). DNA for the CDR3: TGCGCCAGCAGCCCAGATGAGAGCGGGAGGGCTCGTAATGAGCAGTTCTCC. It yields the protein CASSPDESGRARNEQFS.